One sample yielded the 19 T cell receptor beta chains listed below, sequenced in a study of radiation and T cells in renal cell carcinoma. Sequencing was performed with immunoSEQ multiplex PCR; in TCRdb, only in-frame clones are kept and a portion is missing. Here the sample spans some 5,000 clones, roughly 72% being singletons. Treatment reported: treatment-naive control, cytoreductive nephrectomy. Specimen: tumor tissue, collected from a patient whose treatment was nephrectomy without radiotherapy. Receptors were obtained from a human donor with renal cell carcinoma.

The CDR3 is CASSVGTGDYEQYF. DNA of the CDR3: TGTGCCAGCAGCGTCGGGACAGGGGACTACGAGCAGTACTTC. V is TRBV21-1 and J is TRBJ2-7; the table assigns TRBD1, which was not confirmed against the DNA. TRBV21-1 is classified as a pseudogene. The CDR3 covers 14 residues.

V usage is TRBV20-1 and J usage is TRBJ2-1; no reliable D call. Germline values: CDR1 DFQATT, CDR2 SNEGSKA (reference sequence). CDR3 length: 11 residues. The germline V and J ends were trimmed by 0 bases and 9 bases, with 6 bases remaining between them. As DNA, the CDR3 is TGCAGTGCTAGAGAGCTTCGTGAGCAGTTCTTC. Translated, it gives CSARELREQFF.

CDR3 DNA: TGTGCCAGCAGCCCCGGACCTAGGCGTGAGACCCAGTACTTC. It specifies CASSPGPRRETQYF. The genes are TRBV5-8 and TRBJ2-5; D is undetermined. The germline V gene has CDR1 SGHTS and CDR2 YDEGEE. Trimming stripped 4 bases from V and 5 bases from J, with 15 bases between. The CDR3 totals 14 residues.

The CDR3 region has the DNA TGTGCCAGCAGTGGTTTCCCACCTGGGTCCACAGATACGCAGTATTTT. This sequence encodes CASSGFPPGSTDTQYF. This chain connects TRBV9 to TRBJ2-3; D gene ambiguous. V shed 5 bases and J shed 2 bases, with 18 bases lying between them. The CDR3 has 16 residues. Germline V gene lookup returns CDR1 SGDLS and CDR2 YYNGEE.

The rearrangement links TRBV6-5 to TRBJ1-5, with D tentatively TRBD1 (5 bases). Germline lookup yields CDR1 MNHEY and CDR2 SVGAGI. V was clipped by 9 bases and J by 7 bases, with 22 bases between them. This CDR3 region has 15 residues. DNA of the CDR3: TGTGCCAGTTCCTCAGGGAGGTCCCGAATCCAGCCCCAGCATTTT. As protein: CASSSGRSRIQPQHF.

The chain links TRBV5-1 to TRBJ2-5; D perhaps matches TRBD2 (6 bases). Germline V gene lookup returns CDR1 SGHRS and CDR2 YFSETQ. The CDR3 is made up of 14 amino acids. V was trimmed by 4 bases and J by 0 bases, leaving 10 bases between them. This CDR3 is CASSPGGYQETQYF. CDR3 nucleotides: TGCGCCAGCAGCCCTGGGGGGTACCAAGAGACCCAGTACTTC.

In this sample, this clone turned up once. The V call is TRBV7-8, the J call TRBJ1-2, with D unclear. From germline, CDR1 is SGHVS and CDR2 FQNEAQ. This CDR3 is 14 amino acids long. V was cut by 1 base and J by 8 bases, with 14 bases left in between. In nucleotides, the CDR3 is TGTGCCAGCAGCTTAGATCCCTTCATGGAGGGCTACACCTTC. Encoded protein: CASSLDPFMEGYTF. The full variable domain, rest sourced from reference TRBV7-8 and TRBJ1-2, is GAGVSQSPRYKVAKRGQDVALRCDPISGHVSLFWYQQALGQGPEFLTYFQNEAQLDKSGLPSDRFFAERPEGSVSTLKIQRTQQEDSAVYLCASSLDPFMEGYTFGSGTRLTVV.

This chain joins TRBV7-9 and TRBJ1-5; weak D call: TRBD1 (5 bases). V was pared by 6 bases and J by 5 bases, with 8 bases between. The CDR3 contains 12 residues. Germline V gene data show CDR1 as SEHNR and CDR2 as FQNEAQ (reference sequence). The DNA for the CDR3 is TGTGCCAGCAGACCGGGGGATCAGCCCCAGCATTTT. It specifies CASRPGDQPQHF.

This clone was observed a single time. The rearrangement links TRBV7-9 to TRBJ1-1; D may be TRBD1 (6 bases). V lost 5 bases to trimming and J lost 11 bases, with 24 bases between them. The CDR3 has 15 residues. The V gene's germline CDR1 is SEHNR and CDR2 FQNEAQ (reference sequence). Written as DNA, the CDR3 is TGTGCCAGCAGCAACCTCGGGGGGCCCCTGAAGGGTGCTTTCTTT. This encodes CASSNLGGPLKGAFF.

V is TRBV18 and J is TRBJ1-1; 8 bases are a match to TRBD1. V dropped 0 bases and J dropped 0; count of bases not matched to a gene: 0. The CDR3 consists of 15 residues. Germline CDR1 KGHSH, CDR2 LQKENI. This chain's CDR3 is CASSPPDRVNTEAFF. CDR3 bases: TGTGCCAGCTCACCACCGGACAGGGTGAACACTGAAGCTTTCTTT.

This clone appeared once. At one end the junction does not follow the germline gene, possibly because of a read error. The chain links TRBV9 to TRBJ1-1; no clear D gene. Germline V gene sequence: CDR1 SGDLS, CDR2 YYNGEE. The length of the CDR3 is 18 residues. The chain's CDR3 is CASGVELLGGSSNTEAFF. The DNA for the CDR3 is TGTGCCAGCGGCGTAGAGTTATTAGGAGGGTCCTCCAACACTGAAGCTTTCTTT.

This clone was seen more than once but under ten times. Written as DNA, the CDR3 is TGTGCCACAGGACGAGGAGGGAACACTGAAGCTTTCTTT. Protein: CATGRGGNTEAFF. The chain carries TRBV18 and TRBJ1-1; unclear D gene. The CDR3 sequence is 13 residues long. Trimming took off 10 bases at V and 1 base at J, with 13 bases between the two ends. In germline, CDR1 is KGHSH, CDR2 LQKENI.

The CDR3 DNA sequence: TGCGCCAGCAGCTCGGGATCTCTCTACACAGATACGCAGTATTTT. It codes for CASSSGSLYTDTQYF. The rearrangement joins TRBV5-1 to TRBJ2-3, with a weak D call TRBD2 (5 bases). This CDR3 region has 15 residues. Deletions cut 3 bases from V and 2 bases from J, with 13 bases between. Germline V gene data show CDR1 as SGHRS and CDR2 as YFSETQ.

This clone was seen a handful of times. The chain combines TRBV7-8 with TRBJ2-3, with 8 positions matching TRBD2. CDR3 length: 17 amino acids. V was pared by 7 bases and J by 9 bases, with 21 bases of the junction left unmatched. CDR1 and CDR2 (germline): SGHVS, FQNEAQ. CDR3: CASTGWGAGGLSRTQYF. In nucleotides, the CDR3 is TGTGCCAGCACCGGTTGGGGGGCGGGAGGCCTCTCTAGGACGCAGTATTTT.

In its sample, this clone ranks as medium-sized. The chain carries TRBV18 and TRBJ2-7, with D perhaps TRBD1 or TRBD2 (5 bases each). Trimming took off 2 bases at V and 3 bases at J, with 11 bases between the two ends. Per germline, CDR1 KGHSH and CDR2 LQKENI. CDR3 size: 14 residues. CDR3 amino acids: CASSPSPGGYEQYF. The DNA of the CDR3 is TGTGCCAGCTCACCAAGTCCTGGGGGCTACGAGCAGTACTTC.

CDR3 protein: CASQGGTDTQYF. Written as DNA, the CDR3 is TGTGCCAGCCAGGGAGGCACAGATACGCAGTATTTT. The rearrangement uses TRBV7-9 and TRBJ2-3, with D perhaps matching TRBD1 or TRBD2 (5 bases each). The CDR3 loop spans 12 amino acids. Per germline, CDR1 SEHNR and CDR2 FQNEAQ (reference sequence). The V end was cut by 8 bases, the J end by 1 base, with 7 bases between.

This clone has only a few counts. The chain links TRBV5-1 to TRBJ1-2, with unresolved D. Trimming stripped 0 bases from V and 3 bases from J, with 18 bases between. The germline gives CDR1 SGHRS, CDR2 YFSETQ. The CDR3 consists of 17 residues. CDR3: CASSLGPLLAIDYGYTF. DNA of the CDR3: TGCGCCAGCAGCTTGGGTCCCCTCTTGGCAATAGACTATGGCTACACCTTC. The full variable domain, with the rest looked up from reference TRBV5-1 and TRBJ1-2, is KAGVTQTPRYLIKTRGQQVTLSCSPISGHRSVSWYQQTPGQGLQFLFEYFSETQRNKGNFPGRFSGRQFSNSRSEMNVSTLELGDSALYLCASSLGPLLAIDYGYTFGSGTRLTVV.

The chain has TRBV7-2 and TRBJ2-3; D unclear. This CDR3 is built from 15 residues. V was cut by 5 bases and J by 2 bases, with 14 bases left in between. The germline V gene encodes CDR1 SGHTA and CDR2 FQGNSA. The CDR3 DNA is TGTGCCAGCAGCGTAGGAGTCATCATCACAGATACGCAGTATTTT. Protein sequence: CASSVGVIITDTQYF.

This clone was picked up a small number of times. The rearrangement joins TRBV19 to TRBJ2-5; D is unresolved. In germline, CDR1 is LNHDA, CDR2 SQIVND (reference sequence). V lost 0 bases and J lost 2, with 10 bases in between. CDR3 size: 15 residues. CDR3 DNA sequence: TGTGCCAGTAGTATAGAAACCGGGCCACAAGAGACCCAGTACTTC. This codes for CASSIETGPQETQYF.